The 16 T cell receptor beta chains reported below all come from one sample, sequenced in a study of T cell repertoires in cytomegalovirus infection. Each CDR3 protein is one row after TCRdb ran MiXCR on the reads. The sample shows approximately 730,000 distinct CDR3 sequences, around 32% of them seen only once. Antigens for these TCRs are unknown. Sequencing was performed on cultured PBMCs, taken from culture after CMV antigen stimulation. Receptors were obtained from a human donor in good health (CMV status not recorded). Some clones in this sample may be carry-over from other donors' samples.

This clonotype has only a few counts. The J gene is TRBJ2-5, the V gene TRBV7-2; D gene uncertain. CDR1 and CDR2 (germline): SGHTA, FQGNSA. V was cut by 5 bases and J by 5 bases, with 15 bases left in between. The CDR3 runs to 14 residues. The CDR3 spells CASSPPSVRETQYF. Here the CDR3 DNA reads TGTGCCAGCAGCCCACCTTCGGTGAGGGAGACCCAGTACTTC.

The chain carries TRBV5-1 and TRBJ1-1; no definite D call. The V gene lost 0 bases and the J gene lost 3 bases, with 9 bases spanning the gap. The CDR3 is 14 amino acids. CDR1 and CDR2 (germline): SGHRS, YFSETQ. The CDR3 sequence is CASSLAGFDTEAFF. DNA for the CDR3: TGCGCCAGCAGCTTGGCCGGGTTTGACACTGAAGCTTTCTTT.

The chain uses TRBV6-8 and TRBJ2-7; 7 bases fit TRBD1. The CDR3 runs to 12 residues. J gave up 6 bases and V 5 bases, and 4 bases lay outside the gene matches. Looked up from germline, CDR1 is MNHGY and CDR2 is SAAAGT. The CDR3 DNA is TGTGCCAGCAGTCGAACAGGGGTCGAGCAGTACTTC. This sequence encodes CASSRTGVEQYF.

This clonotype was found many times. The gene calls are TRBV7-6 and TRBJ2-1; TRBD2 matches 15 bases. Losses at the gene ends were 5 bases for V and 0 bases for J; bases not matched to a gene: 5. Germline values: CDR1 SGHVS, CDR2 FNYEAQ. The CDR3 extends over 18 amino acids. CDR3 residues: CASSPRTSGRASYNEQFF. Written as DNA, the CDR3 is TGTGCCAGCAGCCCAAGGACTAGCGGGAGGGCCTCCTACAATGAGCAGTTCTTC.

The chain is built from TRBV6-2 or TRBV6-3 and TRBJ2-1, with 13 bases that match TRBD2. V lost 6 bases and J lost 0; bases outside the gene matches: 8. The CDR3 is 18 amino acids. The V gene's germline CDR1 is MNHEY and CDR2 SVGEGT. The CDR3 coding sequence is TGTGCCAGCAGACGGACTAGCGGGGGTCTGAGCTCCTACAATGAGCAGTTCTTC. Translating gives CASRRTSGGLSSYNEQFF.

The rearrangement uses TRBV12-3 or TRBV12-4 and TRBJ1-2, with D possibly matching TRBD1 (6 bases). Trimming took off 5 bases at V and 6 bases at J, with 16 bases between the two ends. The CDR3 consists of 14 residues. The CDR3: CASSPLGQNHGYTF. CDR3 in DNA: TGTGCCAGCAGTCCCCTAGGACAGAACCATGGCTACACCTTC.

V is TRBV28 and J is TRBJ1-2, with D perhaps matching TRBD1 (5 bases). V lost 5 bases and J lost 4, with 17 bases in between. The CDR3 contains 15 residues. Germline CDR1 reads MDHEN; CDR2 reads SYDVKM. The CDR3 reads CASSLRFRATYGYTF. The CDR3 DNA reads as TGTGCCAGCAGTCTAAGGTTCAGGGCGACCTATGGCTACACCTTC.

This chain links TRBV7-8 with TRBJ1-6, with unresolved D. Trimming took 5 bases from V and 7 from J, leaving 6 bases between them. This CDR3 is built from 12 residues. Germline V gene data show CDR1 as SGHVS and CDR2 as FQNEAQ. This chain's CDR3 is CASSGQNSPLHF. The CDR3 region has the DNA TGTGCCAGCAGCGGGCAGAATTCACCCCTCCACTTT.

In this sample, this clonotype turned up a few times. V is TRBV6-6 and J is TRBJ1-5; D is unresolved. The CDR3 is made up of 13 amino acids. The ends were cut back, 7 bases at V and 4 bases at J, with 11 bases in the middle. Germline V gene data show CDR1 as MNHNY and CDR2 as SVGAGI (reference sequence). CDR3 coding DNA: TGTGCCAGCACGCTGTACCAAAATCAGCCCCAGCATTTT. This codes for CASTLYQNQPQHF.

This clonotype was found a few times. This rearrangement joins TRBV7-2 to TRBJ1-6; D is possibly TRBD1 (6 bases). CDR1 and CDR2 (germline): SGHTA, FQGNSA. V gave up 5 bases and J gave up 6 bases, with 14 bases separating them. The CDR3 runs 15 residues. As DNA, the CDR3 is TGTGCCAGCAGCCGAGGGGGACCCGGTAATTCACCCCTCCACTTT. It encodes CASSRGGPGNSPLHF.

The J gene is TRBJ2-7, the V gene TRBV19; 7 bases fit TRBD2. The length of the CDR3 is 14 residues. Germline CDR1 and CDR2: LNHDA and SQIVND (reference sequence). Germline trimming cut 5 bases from V and 2 bases from J; bases unmatched to any gene: 6. The CDR3 DNA follows: TGTGCCAGTAGTCCGGGGGAGGGGCCCTACGAGCAGTACTTC. The encoded protein is CASSPGEGPYEQYF.

This chain uses TRBV12-3 or TRBV12-4 with TRBJ2-7, with 10 bases identical to TRBD1. J was trimmed by 10 bases and V by 4 bases; bases with no gene match: 10. This CDR3 has 14 residues. CDR3 DNA: TGTGCCAGCAGTTCCGACAGGGGGCAGGAATTTCAGTACTTC. Protein: CASSSDRGQEFQYF.

V is TRBV6-5 and J is TRBJ2-7, with a weak D call TRBD1 (6 bases). This CDR3 has 15 residues. Germline V gene sequence: CDR1 MNHEY, CDR2 SVGAGI. V shed 2 bases and J shed 2 bases, with 13 bases lying between them. The CDR3 is CASSYAGERTYEQYF. CDR3 DNA sequence: TGTGCCAGCAGTTACGCAGGGGAGAGGACCTACGAGCAGTACTTC.

This clonotype was observed at least ten times. The rearrangement uses TRBV7-6 and TRBJ2-1; tentatively, D is TRBD2 (5 bases). Trimming left V 5 bases short and J 3 bases short, with 20 bases between. The CDR3 is made up of 17 amino acids. Germline-derived CDR1 and CDR2 are SGHVS and FNYEAQ. CDR3 nucleotides: TGTGCCAGCAGCCCGCAGTCTCTGAGCGGAAACTACAATGAGCAGTTCTTC. Encoded protein: CASSPQSLSGNYNEQFF.

This clonotype was detected many times. The V call is TRBV7-2, the J call TRBJ1-5; D is ambiguous. There are 14 residues in the CDR3. V was shortened by 5 bases and J by 5 bases, with 13 bases between the two germline ends. CDR1 and CDR2 from the germline V gene are SGHTA and FQGNSA. CDR3 loop: CASSAQGSYQPQHF. The CDR3 DNA reads as TGTGCCAGCAGCGCCCAAGGGAGTTATCAGCCCCAGCATTTT.

This clonotype came up a few times. J is TRBJ2-5 and V is TRBV7-2, with D perhaps TRBD2 (7 bases). The V gene lost 5 bases and the J gene lost 4 bases, with 20 bases spanning the gap. Germline CDR1 and CDR2: SGHTA and FQGNSA. The CDR3 contains 16 residues. CDR3 sequence: CASSPSGGEEPETQYF. The CDR3, as DNA: TGTGCCAGCAGCCCCTCGGGGGGCGAGGAGCCAGAGACCCAGTACTTC. Looking up the rest from reference TRBV7-2 and TRBJ2-5 gives the full variable domain: GAGVSQSPSNKVTEKGKDVELRCDPISGHTALYWYRQSLGQGLEFLIYFQGNSAPDKSGLPSDRFSAERTGGSVSTLTIQRTQQEDSAVYLCASSPSGGEEPETQYFGPGTRLLVL.